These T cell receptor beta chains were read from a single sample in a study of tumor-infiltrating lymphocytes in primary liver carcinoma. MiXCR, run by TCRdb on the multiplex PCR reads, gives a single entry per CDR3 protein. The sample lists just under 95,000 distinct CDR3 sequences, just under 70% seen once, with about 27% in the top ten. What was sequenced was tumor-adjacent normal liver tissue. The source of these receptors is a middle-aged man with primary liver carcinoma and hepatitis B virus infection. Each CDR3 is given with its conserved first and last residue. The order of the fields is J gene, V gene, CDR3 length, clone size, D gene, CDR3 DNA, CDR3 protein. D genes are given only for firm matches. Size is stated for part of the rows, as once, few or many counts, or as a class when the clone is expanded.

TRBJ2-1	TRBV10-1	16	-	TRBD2	TGCGCCAGCGGTGAGTACGAGACTAGCGGACACGATGAGCAGTTCTTC	CASGEYETSGHDEQFF
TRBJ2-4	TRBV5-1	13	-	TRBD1	TGCGGTAGCAGCTTGGGACAGGGTAGCATTCAGTACTTC	CGSSLGQGSIQYF
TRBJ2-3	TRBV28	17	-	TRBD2	TGTGCCAGCAGTCTCCCCCCGTATGGGAGGGTCACAGATACGCAGTATTTT	CASSLPPYGRVTDTQYF
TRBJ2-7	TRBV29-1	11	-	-	TGCAGCATTGAAGATACCCACGAGCAATACTTC	CSIEDTHEQYF
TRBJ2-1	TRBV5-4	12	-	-	TGTGCCAGTAGCGTAGGTTTCGATGAGCTGTTCTTC	CASSVGFDELFF
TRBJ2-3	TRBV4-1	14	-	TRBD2	TGTGTCAGCAGCGGCGGGAGGGAGATAGATACGCAGTATTTT	CVSSGGREIDTQYF
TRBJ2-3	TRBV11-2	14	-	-	TGTGCCAGCAGCCCCGGGATTAGGGAAGATACGCAGTATTTT	CASSPGIREDTQYF
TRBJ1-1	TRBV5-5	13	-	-	TGTGCCAGCGGCTTGGAAGGTTACACTGAAGCTTTCTTT	CASGLEGYTEAFF
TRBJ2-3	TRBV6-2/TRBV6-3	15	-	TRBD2	TGCGCCAGCAGTCCCGGGACTAGCAGCACAGGTACGCAGTATTTT	CASSPGTSSTGTQYF
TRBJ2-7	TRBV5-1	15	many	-	TGCGCCAGCAGCTCCCTGGGGCTATCCCCCGGCGAGCAGTACTTC	CASSSLGLSPGEQYF
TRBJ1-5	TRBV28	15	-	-	TGTGCCAGCGGGCCCGTGACTCCTCTCAATCAGCCCCAGCATTTT	CASGPVTPLNQPQHF
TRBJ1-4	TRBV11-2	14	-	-	TGTGCCTGCAGCATAGAGGTTGGGGACAAAAAACTGTTTTTT	CACSIEVGDKKLFF
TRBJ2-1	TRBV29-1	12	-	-	TGCAGTGTTGTTAGGTTTGGGTCTGAGCAGTTCTTC	CSVVRFGSEQFF
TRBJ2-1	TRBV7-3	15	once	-	TGTGCCAGCAGCTCATTAGCTTCGGCCTACAATGAGCAGTTCTTC	CASSSLASAYNEQFF
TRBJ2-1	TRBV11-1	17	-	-	TGTGCCAGGAGCTCCAGCACGGACAGACTGTCCTACAATGAGCAGTTCTTC	CARSSSTDRLSYNEQFF
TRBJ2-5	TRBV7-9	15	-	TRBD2	TGCGCCAGCAGCTCGGGACTAGCGGGAACAAAGACCCAGCACTTC	CASSSGLAGTKTQHF
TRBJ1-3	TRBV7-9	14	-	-	TGTGCCAGCAGCCCGGGTTACTCTGGAAACACCATATATTTT	CASSPGYSGNTIYF
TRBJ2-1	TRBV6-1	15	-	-	TGTGCCAGCAGTGGAGGAATAGGCTCCTACATTGAGCAGTTCTTC	CASSGGIGSYIEQFF
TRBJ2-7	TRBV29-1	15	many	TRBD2	TGCAGCGCCATGTTTAGCGGGAGGTTCTCCTACGAGCAGTACTTC	CSAMFSGRFSYEQYF
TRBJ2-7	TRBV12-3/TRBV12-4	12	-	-	TGTGCCAGCATTGCACTAGCCTATGAGCAGTACTTT	CASIALAYEQYF
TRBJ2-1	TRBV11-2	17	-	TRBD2	TGTGCCAGTAGCCTGGGACTAGCGGGAGAAGTTCACAATGAGCAATTCTTC	CASSLGLAGEVHNEQFF
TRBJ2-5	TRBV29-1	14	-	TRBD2	TGTAATGTATCACTAGCGGGAACCTGGGAGACCCAGTACTTC	CNVSLAGTWETQYF
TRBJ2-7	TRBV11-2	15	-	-	TGTGCCAGCAGCCTAGATACGGGGGAATGGCACGAGCGGTACTTC	CASSLDTGEWHERYF
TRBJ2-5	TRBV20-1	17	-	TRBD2	TGCAGTGCCAGAGGGACTAGCGGGAGCCGGGGGGAAGAGACCCAGTACTTC	CSARGTSGSRGEETQYF
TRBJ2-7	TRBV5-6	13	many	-	TGTGCCAGCAGCTTGGAAGGGGTCGACGAGCAGTACTTC	CASSLEGVDEQYF
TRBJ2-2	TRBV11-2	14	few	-	TGTGCCAGCAGCTTCGGGTCGAACACCGGGAAGCTGTTTTTT	CASSFGSNTGKLFF
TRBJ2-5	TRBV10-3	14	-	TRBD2	TGTGTCATCAACGGGACTAGTACTTCGGAGACCCAGTACTTC	CVINGTSTSETQYF
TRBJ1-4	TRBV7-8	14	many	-	TGTGCCAGCAGCCTAACCCCTCTTAGGGAAAAACTGTTTTTT	CASSLTPLREKLFF
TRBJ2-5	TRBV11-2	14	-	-	TGTGCCAGCAGCTTATGGGACACACGAGAGACCCAGTACTTC	CASSLWDTRETQYF
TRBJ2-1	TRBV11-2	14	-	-	TGTGCCAACAGCCCATGGACAGCCTATAATGAGCAGTTCTTC	CANSPWTAYNEQFF
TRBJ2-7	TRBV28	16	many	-	TGTGCCAGCACGGATGGCAGGGCCGGGATATTCTACGAGCAGTACTTC	CASTDGRAGIFYEQYF
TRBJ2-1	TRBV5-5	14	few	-	TGTGCCTGCAGCTTCCCCCCTTCGGACAATGAGCAGTTCTTC	CACSFPPSDNEQFF
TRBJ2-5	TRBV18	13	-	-	TGTGCCAGCTCACGGAGGGAAGCAGAGACCCAGTACTTC	CASSRREAETQYF
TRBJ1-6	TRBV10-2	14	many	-	TGCGCCAGCAGTGAGTCAGGTTTTGGATCACCCCTCCACTTT	CASSESGFGSPLHF
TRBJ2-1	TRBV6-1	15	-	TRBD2	TGTGCCAGCGGACTAGCGGGAGCGTTCTGTAATGAGCAGTTCTTC	CASGLAGAFCNEQFF
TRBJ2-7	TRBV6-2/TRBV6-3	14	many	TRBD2	TGTGCCAGCAGTAGGAGCGGGAGTAACTACGAGCAGTACTTC	CASSRSGSNYEQYF
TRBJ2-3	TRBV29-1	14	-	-	TGCAGCGTCCGACTCAGGAAGTCCACAGATACGCAGTATTTT	CSVRLRKSTDTQYF
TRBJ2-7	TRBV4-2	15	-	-	TGTGCCAGCAGCCAGCAGAGACGGGATTTCTACGAGCAGTACTTC	CASSQQRRDFYEQYF
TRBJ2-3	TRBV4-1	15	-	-	TGTGCCAGCAGCCAAGCGGCAGGGGCCACAGATGCGCAGTATTTT	CASSQAAGATDAQYF